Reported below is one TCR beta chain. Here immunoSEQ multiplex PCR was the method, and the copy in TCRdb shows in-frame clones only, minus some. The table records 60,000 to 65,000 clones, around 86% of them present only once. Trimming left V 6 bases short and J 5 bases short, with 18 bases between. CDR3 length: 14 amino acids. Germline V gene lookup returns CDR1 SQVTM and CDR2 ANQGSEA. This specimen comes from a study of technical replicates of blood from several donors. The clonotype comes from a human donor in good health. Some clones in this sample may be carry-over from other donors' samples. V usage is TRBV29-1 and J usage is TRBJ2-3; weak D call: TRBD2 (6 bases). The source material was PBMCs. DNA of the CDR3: TGCAGCGTGGGCAATAGCGGAGTCAGAGATACGCAGTATTTT. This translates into CSVGNSGVRDTQYF.